The entry that follows covers one TCR beta chain sequence. Its cognate antigen is unknown. Described time point: week 11, during vaccination. Doses of 300 ug of mutant IDH1 20-mer peptide were given with topical imiquimod. This sample was included in a study of a mutant IDH1 vaccine in newly diagnosed glioma. For the study at large: Eight vaccinations reached patients in weeks 1, 3, 5, 7, 11, 15, 19 and 23. With temozolomide cycles, or 4-6 weeks after radiotherapy alone, vaccination was started. Most patients had received both radiotherapy and temozolomide, the prior options being radiotherapy, temozolomide, or both.

Trimming removed 2 bases at V and 3 bases at J, with 7 bases between. Germline assignment: CDR1 MRHNA and CDR2 SNTAGT. The CDR3 runs 14 residues. Profiling relied on immunoSEQ multiplex PCR, and the TCRdb table lists in-frame clones only, not all of them. Of tens of thousands of clones listed, over 75% were seen once; the top ten hold roughly 2.3%. V usage is TRBV6-4 and J usage is TRBJ2-2; no reliable D call. The sequences come from PBMCs, collected from a glioma patient whose treatment included an IDH1 peptide vaccine. The receptor was derived from a man between 45 and 60 years old with glioma. CDR3 sequence: CASSDRADTGELFF. Here the CDR3 DNA reads TGTGCCAGCAGTGACAGGGCGGACACCGGGGAGCTGTTTTTT.